This T cell receptor beta chain stems from a study of OX40 agonist ivuxolimab in advanced cancers. Background on the study: Participants could have had prior anti-PD-1, anti-PD-L1 or anti-CTLA-4 therapy, and about 40% had some.

V lost 4 bases and J 0 bases, leaving 14 bases between the germline ends. The CDR3 is 16 residues long. Germline loops: CDR1 LNHDA, CDR2 SQIVND (reference sequence). Only in-frame clones appear in the TCRdb table, and some are missing; sequencing was by immunoSEQ multiplex PCR. Seen here are about 67,000 clones, roughly 92% observed once, and the top ten hold about 2.4%. This TCR came from an adult with an advanced solid tumor such as melanoma, head and neck, liver or kidney cancer. V and J are TRBV19 and TRBJ2-3, with D perhaps TRBD2 (6 bases). Material: CD4+ or CD8+ T cells sorted from blood, obtained in a trial of the OX40 agonist ivuxolimab. The chain's CDR3 is CASSSGDGTSTDTQYF. The DNA of the CDR3 is TGTGCCAGTAGTAGCGGGGACGGTACTAGCACAGATACGCAGTATTTT. Drawing the rest from reference TRBV19 and TRBJ2-3, the complete variable domain is DGGITQSPKYLFRKEGQNVTLSCEQNLNHDAMYWYRQDPGQGLRLIYYSQIVNDFQKGDIAEGYSVSREKKESFPLTVTSAQKNPTAFYLCASSSGDGTSTDTQYFGPGTRLTVL.